One TCR beta chain is described in this entry. TCRbeta library preparation incorporated unique molecular identifiers. TCRdb re-called the PCR reads with MiXCR, one entry per CDR3 protein. The data show approximately 350,000 distinct CDR3 sequences, about a tenth seen once. The V and J ends lost 4 bases and 6 bases, in that order; junction bases with no gene match: 13. CDR1 SEHNR and CDR2 FQNEAQ come from the germline V gene (reference sequence). The CDR3 runs to 16 residues. This specimen comes from a study of T-cell reconstitution after alpha-beta-depleted transplantation in children. This TCR derives from a human donor who donated a stem cell graft to a child with acute lymphoblastic leukemia. The sequencing here drew on PBMCs from the stem cell graft donor, taken from the stem cell graft. The J gene is TRBJ2-7, the V gene TRBV7-9; 9 bases agree with TRBD1. The CDR3 DNA reads as TGTGCCAGCAGCTCCCGAGCCGGGACAGGGTGGCGCGAGCAGTACTTC. Translating it yields CASSSRAGTGWREQYF. Drawing the rest from reference TRBV7-9 and TRBJ2-7, the complete variable domain is DTGVSQNPRHKITKRGQNVTFRCDPISEHNRLYWYRQTLGQGPEFLTYFQNEAQLEKSRLLSDRFSAERPKGSFSTLEIQRTEQGDSAMYLCASSSRAGTGWREQYFGPGTRLTVT.